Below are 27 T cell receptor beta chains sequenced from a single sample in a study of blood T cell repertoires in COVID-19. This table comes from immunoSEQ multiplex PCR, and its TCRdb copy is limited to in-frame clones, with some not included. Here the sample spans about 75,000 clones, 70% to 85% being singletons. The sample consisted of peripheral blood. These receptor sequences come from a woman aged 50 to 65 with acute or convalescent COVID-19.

The CDR3 DNA reads as TGTGCCAGCAGTACGGGGAGGCTAACTGGTAGCAATCAGCCCCAGCATTTT. It is translated as CASSTGRLTGSNQPQHF. V usage is TRBV6-2 or TRBV6-3 and J usage is TRBJ1-5; D gene unclear. Trimming stripped 5 bases from V and 0 bases from J, with 17 bases between. In germline, CDR1 is MNHEY, CDR2 SVGEGT. The CDR3 loop spans 17 amino acids.

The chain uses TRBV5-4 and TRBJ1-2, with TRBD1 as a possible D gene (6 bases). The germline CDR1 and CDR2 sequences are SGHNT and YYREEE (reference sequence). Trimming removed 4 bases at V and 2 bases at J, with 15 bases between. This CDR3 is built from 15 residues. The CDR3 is CASSLIGQLNYGYTF. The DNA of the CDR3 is TGTGCCAGCAGCCTGATCGGACAGTTAAACTATGGCTACACCTTC.

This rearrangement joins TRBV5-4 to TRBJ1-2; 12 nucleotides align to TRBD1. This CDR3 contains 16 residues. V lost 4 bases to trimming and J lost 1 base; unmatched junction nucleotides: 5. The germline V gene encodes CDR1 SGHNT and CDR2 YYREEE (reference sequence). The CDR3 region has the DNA TGTGCCAGCAGCCTGGGACAGGGGGCCTATAACTATGGCTACACCTTC. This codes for CASSLGQGAYNYGYTF.

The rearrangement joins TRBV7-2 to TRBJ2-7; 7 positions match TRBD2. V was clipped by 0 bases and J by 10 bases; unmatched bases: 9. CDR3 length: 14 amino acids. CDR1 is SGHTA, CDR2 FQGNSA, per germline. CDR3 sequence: CASSLAQTSPFQYF. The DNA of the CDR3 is TGTGCCAGCAGCTTAGCGCAGACTAGCCCTTTCCAGTACTTC.

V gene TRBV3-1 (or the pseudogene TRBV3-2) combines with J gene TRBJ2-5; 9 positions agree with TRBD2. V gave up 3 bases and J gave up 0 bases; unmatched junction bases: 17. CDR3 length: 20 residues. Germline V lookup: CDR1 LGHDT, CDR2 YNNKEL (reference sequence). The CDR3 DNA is TGTGCCAGCAGCCACAAAGGACGGGCGGGGGGGCCGACCTACCAAGAGACCCAGTACTTC. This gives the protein CASSHKGRAGGPTYQETQYF.

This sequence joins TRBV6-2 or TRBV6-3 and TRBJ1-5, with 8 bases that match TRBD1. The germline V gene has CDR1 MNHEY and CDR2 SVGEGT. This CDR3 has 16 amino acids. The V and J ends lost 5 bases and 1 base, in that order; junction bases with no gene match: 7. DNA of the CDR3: TGTGCCAGCAGTGACCAGGGGGCCAGGAGCAATCAGCCCCAGCATTTT. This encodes CASSDQGARSNQPQHF.

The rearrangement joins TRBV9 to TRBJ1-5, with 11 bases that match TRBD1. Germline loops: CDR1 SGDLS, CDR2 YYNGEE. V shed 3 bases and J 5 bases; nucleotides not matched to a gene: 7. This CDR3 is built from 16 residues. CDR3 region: CASSEGTGGRDQPQHF. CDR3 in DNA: TGTGCCAGCAGCGAAGGGACAGGGGGTCGGGATCAGCCCCAGCATTTT.

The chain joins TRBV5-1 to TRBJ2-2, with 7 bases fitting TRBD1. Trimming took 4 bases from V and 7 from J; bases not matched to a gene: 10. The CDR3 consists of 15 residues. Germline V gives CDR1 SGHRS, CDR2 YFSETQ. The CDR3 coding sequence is TGCGCCAGCAGCATGATGGGACAGCCTGACGGGGAGCTGTTTTTT. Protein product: CASSMMGQPDGELFF.

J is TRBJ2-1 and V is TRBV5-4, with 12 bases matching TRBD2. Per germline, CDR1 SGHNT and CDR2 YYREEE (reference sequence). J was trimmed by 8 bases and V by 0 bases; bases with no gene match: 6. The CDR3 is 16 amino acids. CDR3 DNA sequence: TGTGCCAGCAGCTTGGAGCTAGCGGGAGGGGTGGATGAGCAGTTCTTC. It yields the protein CASSLELAGGVDEQFF.

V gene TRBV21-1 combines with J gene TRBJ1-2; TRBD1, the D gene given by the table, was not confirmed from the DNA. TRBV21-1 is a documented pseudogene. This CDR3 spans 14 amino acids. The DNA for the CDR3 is TGTGCCAGCAGCGAAAGGACAGGGAGCTATGGCTACACCTTC. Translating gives CASSERTGSYGYTF.

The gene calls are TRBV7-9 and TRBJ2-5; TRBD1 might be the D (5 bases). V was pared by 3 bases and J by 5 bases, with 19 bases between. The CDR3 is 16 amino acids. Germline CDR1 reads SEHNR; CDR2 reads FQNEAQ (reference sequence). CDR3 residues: CASSFKPTGVQETQYF. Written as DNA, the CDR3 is TGTGCCAGCAGCTTTAAGCCAACAGGAGTCCAGGAGACCCAGTACTTC.

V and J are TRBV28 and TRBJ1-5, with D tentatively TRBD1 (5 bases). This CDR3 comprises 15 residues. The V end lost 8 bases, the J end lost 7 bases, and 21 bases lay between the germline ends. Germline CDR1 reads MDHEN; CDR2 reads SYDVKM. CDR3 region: CASQGGISFGQPQHF. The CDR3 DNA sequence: TGTGCCAGCCAGGGAGGGATAAGTTTTGGCCAGCCCCAGCATTTT.

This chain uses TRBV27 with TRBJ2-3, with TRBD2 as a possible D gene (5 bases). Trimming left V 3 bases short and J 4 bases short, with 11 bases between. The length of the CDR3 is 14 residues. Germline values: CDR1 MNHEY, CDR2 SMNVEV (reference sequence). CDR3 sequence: CASSLADFPDTQYF. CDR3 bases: TGTGCCAGCAGTTTGGCGGACTTCCCAGATACGCAGTATTTT.

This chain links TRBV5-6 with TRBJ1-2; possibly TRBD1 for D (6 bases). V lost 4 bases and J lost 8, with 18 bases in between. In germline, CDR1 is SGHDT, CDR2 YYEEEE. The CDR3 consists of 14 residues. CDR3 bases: TGTGCCAGCAGCGAACCAACAGGGAAGAACGGCTACACCTTC. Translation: CASSEPTGKNGYTF. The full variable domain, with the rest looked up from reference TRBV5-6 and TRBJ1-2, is DAGVTQSPTHLIKTRGQQVTLRCSPKSGHDTVSWYQQALGQGPQFIFQYYEEEERQRGNFPDRFSGHQFPNYSSELNVNALLLGDSALYLCASSEPTGKNGYTFGSGTRLTVV.

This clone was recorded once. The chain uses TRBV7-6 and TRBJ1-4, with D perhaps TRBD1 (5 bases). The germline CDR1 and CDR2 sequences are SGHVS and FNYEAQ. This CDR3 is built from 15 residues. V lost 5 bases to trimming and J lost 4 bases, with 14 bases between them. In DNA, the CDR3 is TGTGCCAGCAGCGCACGTTCGGGGGTTAATGAAAAACTGTTTTTT. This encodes CASSARSGVNEKLFF.

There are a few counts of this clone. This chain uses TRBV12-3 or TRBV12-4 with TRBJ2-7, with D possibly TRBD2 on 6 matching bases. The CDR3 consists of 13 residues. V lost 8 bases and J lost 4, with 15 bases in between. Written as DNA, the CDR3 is TGTGCCAGCTGGGGACTGGATGATTACGAGCAGTACTTC. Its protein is CASWGLDDYEQYF.

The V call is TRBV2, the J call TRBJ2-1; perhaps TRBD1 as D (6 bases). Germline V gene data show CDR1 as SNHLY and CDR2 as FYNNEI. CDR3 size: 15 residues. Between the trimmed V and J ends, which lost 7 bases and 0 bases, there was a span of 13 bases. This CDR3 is CASNLDSFSYNEQFF. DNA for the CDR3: TGTGCCAGCAACCTGGACAGTTTCTCCTACAATGAGCAGTTCTTC.

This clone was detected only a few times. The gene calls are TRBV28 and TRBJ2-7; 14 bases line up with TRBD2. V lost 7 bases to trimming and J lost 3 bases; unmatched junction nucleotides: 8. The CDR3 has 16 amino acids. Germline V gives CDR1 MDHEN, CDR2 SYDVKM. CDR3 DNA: TGTGCCAGCACTAGGGGGGGGACTAGCGGGAGCTACGAGCAGTACTTC. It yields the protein CASTRGGTSGSYEQYF.

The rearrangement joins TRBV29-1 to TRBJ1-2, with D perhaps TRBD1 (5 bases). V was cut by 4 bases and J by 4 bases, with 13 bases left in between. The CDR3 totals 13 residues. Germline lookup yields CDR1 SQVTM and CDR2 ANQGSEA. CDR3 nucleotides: TGCAGCGTTGTTGCAGGGACTCGCTATGGCTACACCTTC. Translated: CSVVAGTRYGYTF.

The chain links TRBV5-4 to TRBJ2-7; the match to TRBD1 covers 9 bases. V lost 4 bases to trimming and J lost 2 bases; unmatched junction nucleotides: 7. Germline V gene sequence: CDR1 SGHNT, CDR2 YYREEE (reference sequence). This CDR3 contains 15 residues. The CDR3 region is CASSPPGQGPYEQYF. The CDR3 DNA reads TGTGCCAGCAGCCCACCGGGACAGGGTCCCTACGAGCAGTACTTC.

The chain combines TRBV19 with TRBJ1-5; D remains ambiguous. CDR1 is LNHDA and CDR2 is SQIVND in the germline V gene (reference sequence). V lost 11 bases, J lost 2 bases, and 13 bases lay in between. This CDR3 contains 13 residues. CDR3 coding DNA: TGTGCCGGCCCGACACCCTGCAATCAGCCCCAGCATTTT. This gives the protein CAGPTPCNQPQHF.

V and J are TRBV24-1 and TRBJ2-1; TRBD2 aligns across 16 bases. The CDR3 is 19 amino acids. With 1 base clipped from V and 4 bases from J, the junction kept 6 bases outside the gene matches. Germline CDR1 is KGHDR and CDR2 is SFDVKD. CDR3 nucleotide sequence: TGTGCCACCAGTGATTTTCGGGGACTAGCGGGAGGGCCTTACAATGAGCAGTTCTTC. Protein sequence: CATSDFRGLAGGPYNEQFF.

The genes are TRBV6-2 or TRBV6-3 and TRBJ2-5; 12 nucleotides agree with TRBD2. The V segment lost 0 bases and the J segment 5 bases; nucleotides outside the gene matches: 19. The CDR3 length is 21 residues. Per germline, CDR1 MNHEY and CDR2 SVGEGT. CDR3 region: CASSYSSRGLAGSKLRETQYF. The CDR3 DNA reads TGTGCCAGCAGTTACTCGAGCCGAGGACTAGCGGGATCCAAACTCCGTGAGACCCAGTACTTC.

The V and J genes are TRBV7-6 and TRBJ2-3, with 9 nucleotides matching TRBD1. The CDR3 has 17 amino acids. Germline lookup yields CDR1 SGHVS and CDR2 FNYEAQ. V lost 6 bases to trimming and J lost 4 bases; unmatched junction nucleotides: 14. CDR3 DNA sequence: TGTGCCAGCAGTTCGACGACCGGGACAGGGTGGTCAGATACGCAGTATTTT. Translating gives CASSSTTGTGWSDTQYF.

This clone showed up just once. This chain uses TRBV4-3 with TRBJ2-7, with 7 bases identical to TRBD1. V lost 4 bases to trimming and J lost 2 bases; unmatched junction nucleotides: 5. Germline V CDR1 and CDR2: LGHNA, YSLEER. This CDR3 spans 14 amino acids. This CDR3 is CASSPQTGPYEQYF. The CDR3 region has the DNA TGCGCCAGCAGCCCCCAGACAGGGCCCTACGAGCAGTACTTC.

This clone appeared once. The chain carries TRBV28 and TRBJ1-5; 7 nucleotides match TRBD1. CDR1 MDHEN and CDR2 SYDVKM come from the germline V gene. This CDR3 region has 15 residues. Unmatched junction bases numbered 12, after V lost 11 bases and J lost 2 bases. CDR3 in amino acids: CAGASQGLGNQPQHF. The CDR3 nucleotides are TGTGCCGGGGCCTCACAGGGGCTAGGCAATCAGCCCCAGCATTTT.

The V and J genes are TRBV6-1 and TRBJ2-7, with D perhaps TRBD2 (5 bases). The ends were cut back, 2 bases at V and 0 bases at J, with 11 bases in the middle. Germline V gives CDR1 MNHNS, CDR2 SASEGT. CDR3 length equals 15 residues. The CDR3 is CASSEYGVPSYEQYF. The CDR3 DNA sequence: TGTGCCAGCAGTGAATACGGGGTCCCCTCCTACGAGCAGTACTTC.